This T cell receptor beta chain was sequenced during a study of blood T cell repertoires in COVID-19. This table comes from immunoSEQ multiplex PCR, and its TCRdb copy is limited to in-frame clones, with some not included. The sample carries some 310,000 clones, 85% to 90% recorded once. With V trimmed by 6 bases and J by 7 bases, 13 bases remained unmatched. Germline V gene sequence: CDR1 LNHNV, CDR2 YYDKDF (reference sequence). The CDR3 consists of 16 residues. This chain joins TRBV15 and TRBJ2-3, with TRBD2 matching over 10 bases. The source is a woman aged 30 to 39 with COVID-19, enrolled during active disease. Sequencing was carried out using peripheral blood. The CDR3 region has the DNA TGTGCCACCAGGGTCGGACTAGCGGCCGACATATATACGCAGTATTTT. This sequence encodes CATRVGLAADIYTQYF.